What follows describes a single T cell receptor beta chain. Its antigen is still unknown. The sample originates from a study of cytomegalovirus exposure and HLA in healthy donors. Study-wide background: Previous work identified 95 million to 140 million unique TCR beta sequences from roughly 170 million T cells.

The study's findings and limits: Presence/absence analyses rested on an assumption that sequencing depth was roughly uniform across donors. The authors later found most CMV-associated TCR beta chains appeared HLA-restricted.

It was healthy bone marrow donors who served as donors. A multiplex PCR was run with 60 Vbeta primers and 13 Jbeta primers. Here immunoSEQ multiplex PCR was the method, and the copy in TCRdb shows in-frame clones only, minus some. This table has 180,000 or so clones, around 74% appearing once. In germline, CDR1 is SNHLY, CDR2 FYNNEI. The CDR3 consists of 13 residues. Trimming removed 4 bases from V and 6 bases from J, with 13 bases in between. This clonotype was sampled from a male donor in good health and CMV-seronegative. The specimen sequenced was PBMCs. This sequence joins TRBV2 and TRBJ2-7, with D possibly TRBD2 on 6 matching bases. In nucleotides, the CDR3 is TGTGCCAGCAGTGGCGGGATTCTGGGCGAGCAGTACTTC. It encodes CASSGGILGEQYF.